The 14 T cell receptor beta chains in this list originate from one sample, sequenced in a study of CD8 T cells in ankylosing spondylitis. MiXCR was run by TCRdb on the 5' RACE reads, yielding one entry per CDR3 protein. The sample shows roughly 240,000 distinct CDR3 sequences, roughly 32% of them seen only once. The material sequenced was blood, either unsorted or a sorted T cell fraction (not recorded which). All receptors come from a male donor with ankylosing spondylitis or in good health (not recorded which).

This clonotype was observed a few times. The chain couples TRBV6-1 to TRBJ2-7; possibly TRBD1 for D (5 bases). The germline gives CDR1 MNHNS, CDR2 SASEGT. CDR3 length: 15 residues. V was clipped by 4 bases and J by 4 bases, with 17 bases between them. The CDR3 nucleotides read TGTGCCAGCAGTGTAATCCAGGGCTCCGGTTACGAGCAGTACTTC. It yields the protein CASSVIQGSGYEQYF.

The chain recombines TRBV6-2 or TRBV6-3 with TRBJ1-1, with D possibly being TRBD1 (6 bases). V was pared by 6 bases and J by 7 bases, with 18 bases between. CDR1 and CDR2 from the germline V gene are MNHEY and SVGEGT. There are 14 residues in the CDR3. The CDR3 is CASRARRGVSEAFF. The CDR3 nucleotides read TGTGCCAGCAGGGCGCGCAGGGGAGTAAGTGAAGCTTTCTTT.

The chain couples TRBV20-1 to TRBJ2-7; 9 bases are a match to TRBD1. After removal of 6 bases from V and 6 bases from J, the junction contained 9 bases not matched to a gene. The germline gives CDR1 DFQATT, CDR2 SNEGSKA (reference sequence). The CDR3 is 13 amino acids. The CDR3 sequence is CSADRDRASEQYF. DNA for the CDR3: TGCAGTGCCGATCGGGACAGGGCTAGCGAGCAGTACTTC.

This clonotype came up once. Here the CDR3 DNA reads TGTGCCAGCAAGCAAGGACAGAACTACGAGCAGTACTTC. Protein: CASKQGQNYEQYF. The chain uses TRBV6-4 and TRBJ2-7, with D possibly TRBD1 on 6 matching bases. The CDR3 runs 13 residues. Trimming stripped 7 bases from V and 3 bases from J, with 13 bases between. CDR1 MRHNA and CDR2 SNTAGT come from the germline V gene.

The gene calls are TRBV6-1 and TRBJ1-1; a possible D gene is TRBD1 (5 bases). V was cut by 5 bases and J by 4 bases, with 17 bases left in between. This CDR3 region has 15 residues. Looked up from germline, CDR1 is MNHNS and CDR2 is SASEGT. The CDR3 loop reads CASSLSGWKTTEAFF. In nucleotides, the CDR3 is TGTGCCAGCAGTCTTTCAGGGTGGAAGACCACTGAAGCTTTCTTT.

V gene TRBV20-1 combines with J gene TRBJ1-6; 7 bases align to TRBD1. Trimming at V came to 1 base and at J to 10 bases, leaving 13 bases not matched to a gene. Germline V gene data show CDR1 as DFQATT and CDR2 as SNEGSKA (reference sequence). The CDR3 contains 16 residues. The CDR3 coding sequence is TGCAGTGCTAGAGGCCTCCCTCGGCAGGGGGTGTCACCCCTCCACTTT. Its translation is CSARGLPRQGVSPLHF.

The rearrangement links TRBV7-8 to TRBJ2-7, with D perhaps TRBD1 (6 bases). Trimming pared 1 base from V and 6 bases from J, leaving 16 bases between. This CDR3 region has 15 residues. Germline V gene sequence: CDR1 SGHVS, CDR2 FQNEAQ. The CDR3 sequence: CASSLVAQGLSEQYF. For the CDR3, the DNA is TGTGCCAGCAGCTTAGTAGCGCAGGGGCTAAGCGAGCAGTACTTC. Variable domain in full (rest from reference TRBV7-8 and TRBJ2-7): GAGVSQSPRYKVAKRGQDVALRCDPISGHVSLFWYQQALGQGPEFLTYFQNEAQLDKSGLPSDRFFAERPEGSVSTLKIQRTQQEDSAVYLCASSLVAQGLSEQYFGPGTRLTVT.

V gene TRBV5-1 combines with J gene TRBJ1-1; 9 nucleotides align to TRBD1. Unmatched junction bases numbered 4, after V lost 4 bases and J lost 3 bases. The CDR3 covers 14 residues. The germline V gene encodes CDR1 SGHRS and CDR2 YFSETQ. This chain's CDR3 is CASSTGGSDTEAFF. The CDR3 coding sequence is TGCGCCAGCAGCACAGGGGGCTCGGACACTGAAGCTTTCTTT.

The CDR3, as DNA: TGTGCCAGCAGCCCCCTTGCGACAGCCCCCTACGAGCAGTACTTC. Protein product: CASSPLATAPYEQYF. The V gene is TRBV12-3 or TRBV12-4, the J gene TRBJ2-7; possibly TRBD1 for D (5 bases). V gave up 6 bases and J gave up 2 bases, with 17 bases separating them. CDR3 length: 15 amino acids.

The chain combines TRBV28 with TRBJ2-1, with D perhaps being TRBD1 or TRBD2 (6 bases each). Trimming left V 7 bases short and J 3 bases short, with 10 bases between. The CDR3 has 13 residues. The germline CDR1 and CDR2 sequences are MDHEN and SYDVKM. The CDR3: CASTKGGYNEQFF. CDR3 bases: TGTGCCAGCACCAAGGGGGGCTACAATGAGCAGTTCTTC.

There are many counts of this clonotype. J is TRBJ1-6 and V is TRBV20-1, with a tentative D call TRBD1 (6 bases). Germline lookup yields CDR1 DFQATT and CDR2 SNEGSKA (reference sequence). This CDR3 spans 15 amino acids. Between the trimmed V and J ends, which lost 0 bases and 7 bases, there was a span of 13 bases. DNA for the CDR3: TGCAGTGCTAGAGATTTAGCGCAGGGGAATTCACCCCTCCACTTT. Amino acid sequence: CSARDLAQGNSPLHF.

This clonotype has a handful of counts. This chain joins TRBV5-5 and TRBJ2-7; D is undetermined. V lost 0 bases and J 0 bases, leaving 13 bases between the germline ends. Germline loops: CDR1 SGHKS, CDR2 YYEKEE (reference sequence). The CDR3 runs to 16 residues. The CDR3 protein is CASSLDILSSSYEQYF. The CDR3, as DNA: TGTGCCAGCAGCTTGGACATCCTCAGCAGCTCCTACGAGCAGTACTTC.

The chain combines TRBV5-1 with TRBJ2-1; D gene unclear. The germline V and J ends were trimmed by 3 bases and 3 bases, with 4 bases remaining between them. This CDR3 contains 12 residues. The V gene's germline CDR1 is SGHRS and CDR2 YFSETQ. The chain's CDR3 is CASSSDYNEQFF. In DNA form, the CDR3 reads TGCGCCAGCAGCTCCGACTACAATGAGCAGTTCTTC.

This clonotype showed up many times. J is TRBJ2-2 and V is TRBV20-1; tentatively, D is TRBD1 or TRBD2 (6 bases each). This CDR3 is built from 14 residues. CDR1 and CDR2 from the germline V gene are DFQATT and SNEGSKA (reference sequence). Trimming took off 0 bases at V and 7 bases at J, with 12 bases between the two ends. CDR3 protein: CSAREGGLSGELFF. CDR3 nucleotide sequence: TGCAGTGCTAGAGAAGGGGGGCTGAGCGGGGAGCTGTTTTTT.